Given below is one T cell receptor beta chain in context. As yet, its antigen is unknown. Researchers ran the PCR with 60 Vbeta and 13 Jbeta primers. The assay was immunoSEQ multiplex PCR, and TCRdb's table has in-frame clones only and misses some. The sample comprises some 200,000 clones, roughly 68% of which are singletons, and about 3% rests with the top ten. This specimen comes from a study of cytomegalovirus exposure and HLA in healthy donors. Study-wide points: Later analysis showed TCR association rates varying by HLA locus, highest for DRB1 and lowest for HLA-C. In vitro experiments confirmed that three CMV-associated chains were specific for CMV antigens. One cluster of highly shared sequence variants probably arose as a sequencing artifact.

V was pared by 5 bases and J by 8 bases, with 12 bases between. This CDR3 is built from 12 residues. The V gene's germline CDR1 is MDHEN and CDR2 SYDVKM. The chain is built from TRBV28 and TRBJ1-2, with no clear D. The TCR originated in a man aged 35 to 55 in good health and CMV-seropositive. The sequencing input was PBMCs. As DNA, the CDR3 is TGTGCCAGCAGTCCAGCCCGGGAAGGCTACACCTTC. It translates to CASSPAREGYTF.